This entry describes one T cell receptor (beta chain). The data originate from a study of control samples from healthy donors and cancer patients. The CDR3 loop spans 13 amino acids. CDR1 SGHRS and CDR2 YFSETQ come from the germline V gene. V was pared by 5 bases and J by 5 bases, with 13 bases between. Sequenced by immunoSEQ multiplex PCR; TCRdb stores in-frame clones only, minus some. The sample records about 130,000 clones, about 90% being singletons. Sample: blood. This TCR was recovered from a man aged 18-30 years in good health. The chain carries TRBV5-1 and TRBJ1-1; D perhaps matches TRBD1 (5 bases). CDR3 amino acids: CASSPVGGTEAFF. CDR3 in DNA: TGCGCCAGCAGTCCCGTTGGGGGAACTGAAGCTTTCTTT.